Sequencing of this T cell receptor (beta chain) was carried out in a study of beta chain features in type 1 diabetes. Expressed TCRB transcripts were sequenced because the isolated RNA had all been reverse transcribed beforehand. Sequencing was performed with immunoSEQ multiplex PCR; in TCRdb, only in-frame clones are kept and a portion is missing. The profile shows around 310,000 clones, 8% to 13% of them singletons. This clone was counted between two and nine times. The target antigen is unknown. The CDR3 sequence is 13 residues long. V shed 4 bases and J shed 2 bases, with 8 bases lying between them. Germline CDR1 is ENHRY and CDR2 is SYGVKD. Study-level points and caveats: Reduced insertions and increased deletions marked VDJ junctions in type 1 diabetes patients.

The chain combines TRBV10-3 with TRBJ2-5; possibly TRBD2 for D (5 bases). The sequence was obtained from a woman aged 25 to 39 in good health. Sample: naive CD4+ T cells from blood. The CDR3 nucleotides read TGTGCCATCAGTGTGACGGGGCAAGAGACCCAGTACTTC. This translates into CAISVTGQETQYF.